The rows below give T cell receptor beta chains drawn from one sample of a study of spatial heterogeneity in lung cancer. MiXCR, run by TCRdb on the 5' RACE reads, gives a single entry per CDR3 protein. The table includes more than 50,000 distinct CDR3 sequences, roughly 6.5% detected once. Here the sequenced sample was PBMCs, taken at surgery. Receptor source: a female donor with early-stage non-small cell lung cancer. CDR3s include the opening cysteine and the closing phenylalanine or tryptophan. The D gene is left open where the match is weak. The size field is filled for only some rows; it gives once, few, many or a size class.

d_gene	v_gene	j_gene	len	abundance	CDR3aa	CDR3nt
TRBD2	TRBV29-1	TRBJ2-3	13	many	CSVPAGGTDTQYF	TGCAGCGTTCCCGCGGGGGGCACAGATACGCAGTATTTT
TRBD1	TRBV6-9	TRBJ2-1	18	many	CASSYGVRGPAAYNEQFF	TGTGCCAGCAGTTATGGCGTAAGGGGGCCCGCCGCTTACAATGAGCAGTTCTTC
NA	TRBV5-1	TRBJ2-6	14	many	CASGDNSGANVLTF	TGCGCCAGCGGGGACAACTCTGGGGCCAACGTCCTGACTTTC
TRBD2	TRBV7-2	TRBJ2-1	15	few	CASSLGGGANNEQFF	TGTGCCAGCAGCTTAGGCGGGGGAGCCAACAATGAGCAGTTCTTC
NA	TRBV13	TRBJ2-2	16	many	CASSLYWGPNTGELFF	TGTGCCAGCAGCTTATATTGGGGGCCCAACACCGGGGAGCTGTTTTTT
NA	TRBV20-1	TRBJ1-6	13	NA	CSARDRENSPLHF	TGCAGTGCTAGAGACAGAGAGAATTCACCCCTCCACTTT
NA	TRBV29-1	TRBJ2-3	12	many	CSAFLGGGLWYF	TGCAGCGCGTTCTTGGGGGGCGGATTATGGTATTTT
TRBD2	TRBV9	TRBJ2-1	18	many	CASSVAPISRTRSNEQFF	TGTGCCAGCAGCGTAGCCCCCATCTCAAGGACTAGGAGCAATGAGCAGTTCTTC
NA	TRBV4-2	TRBJ1-1	15	many	CASSQDNPVNTEAFF	TGTGCCAGCAGCCAAGATAACCCAGTAAACACTGAAGCTTTCTTT
NA	TRBV7-7	TRBJ1-1	12	many	CASSLKHLEAFF	TGTGCTAGCAGCTTAAAACACCTTGAAGCTTTCTTT
NA	TRBV15	TRBJ1-6	14	few	CATSRGNYNSPLHF	TGTGCCACCAGCAGAGGCAATTATAATTCACCCCTCCACTTT
NA	TRBV9	TRBJ2-1	12	many	CASSPRRGEQFF	TGTGCCAGCAGCCCCCGGAGGGGTGAACAGTTCTTC
NA	TRBV4-2	TRBJ2-7	15	NA	CASSHGGGAAYEQYF	TGTGCCAGCAGCCACGGAGGGGGGGCCGCCTACGAGCAGTACTTC
TRBD1	TRBV7-2	TRBJ1-3	17	few	CASSFRQGGSSGNTIYF	TGTGCCAGCAGCTTTCGACAGGGTGGTTCCTCTGGAAACACCATATATTTT
TRBD2	TRBV5-1	TRBJ2-5	16	NA	CASSSPPAGVQETQYF	TGCGCCAGCAGCTCCCCCCCCGCGGGGGTTCAAGAGACCCAGTACTTC
TRBD1	TRBV19	TRBJ1-5	18	many	CASSLEDRGTNSNQPQHF	TGTGCCAGTAGCCTCGAGGACAGGGGGACTAATAGCAATCAGCCCCAGCATTTT
NA	TRBV29-1	TRBJ1-5	13	many	CSVLTVWGQPQHF	TGCAGCGTTCTGACAGTCTGGGGGCAGCCCCAGCATTTT
NA	TRBV3-1	TRBJ2-7	16	many	CASSQEAAGAIYEQYF	TGTGCCAGCAGCCAAGAGGCGGCGGGGGCCATCTACGAGCAGTACTTC
TRBD1	TRBV29-1	TRBJ1-1	13	many	CSGTKGADTEAFF	TGCAGCGGCACCAAGGGGGCAGACACTGAAGCTTTCTTT
NA	TRBV20-1	TRBJ1-5	14	many	CSATDGPSNQPQHF	TGCAGTGCTACGGACGGTCCAAGCAATCAGCCCCAGCATTTT
NA	TRBV20-1	TRBJ1-2	13	few	CSARDPLNYGYTF	TGCAGTGCTAGAGATCCACTCAATTATGGCTACACCTTC
TRBD2	TRBV7-6	TRBJ2-7	15	many	CASTNGKRGFYEQYF	TGTGCCAGCACCAACGGGAAGCGGGGGTTCTACGAGCAGTACTTC
NA	TRBV21-1	TRBJ1-1	14	NA	CASSNPQGAFEAFF	TGTGCCAGCAGCAATCCGCAGGGGGCGTTTGAAGCTTTCTTT
NA	TRBV7-8	TRBJ1-6	14	many	CASSLTGPRSPLHF	TGTGCCAGCAGCTTAACCGGGCCCCGATCACCCCTCCACTTT
NA	TRBV3-1	TRBJ2-2	15	many	CASSQEGTSTGELFF	TGTGCCAGCAGCCAAGAGGGGACGAGCACCGGGGAGCTGTTTTTT
NA	TRBV25-1	TRBJ1-2	12	many	CASSEGGYGYTF	TGTGCCAGCAGTGAGGGTGGTTACGGCTACACCTTC
NA	TRBV30	TRBJ2-3	15	many	CAWTLGAGATDTQYF	TGTGCCTGGACCCTGGGGGCAGGGGCCACAGATACGCAGTATTTT
NA	TRBV7-3	TRBJ2-2	12	many	CASSQYSGELFF	TGTGCCAGCAGCCAATACTCCGGGGAGCTGTTTTTT
NA	TRBV7-3	TRBJ2-2	14	many	CASSPSLGTGELFF	TGTGCCAGCAGCCCCTCCCTCGGGACCGGGGAGCTGTTTTTT
NA	TRBV19	TRBJ2-2	14	many	CASTDRTNTGELFF	TGTGCCAGTACGGACCGAACGAACACCGGGGAGCTGTTTTTT
NA	TRBV4-3	TRBJ2-1	17	many	CASSQDGGLRSTNEQFF	TGCGCCAGCAGCCAAGATGGGGGACTGCGTAGTACCAATGAGCAGTTCTTC
TRBD1	TRBV9	TRBJ1-6	15	many	CASSETGAYNSPLHF	TGTGCCAGCAGCGAGACAGGGGCCTACAATTCACCCCTCCACTTT
NA	TRBV2	TRBJ1-1	15	many	CASRAERGRNTEAFF	TGTGCCAGCAGGGCGGAGCGGGGGAGGAACACTGAAGCTTTCTTT
TRBD1	TRBV6-5	TRBJ2-3	13	many	CASTATGTDTQYF	TGTGCCAGCACCGCGACAGGGACAGATACGCAGTATTTT
NA	TRBV5-8	TRBJ2-7	16	many	CASSHVVSVGLYEQYF	TGTGCCAGCAGCCACGTCGTTTCGGTCGGTCTCTACGAGCAGTACTTC
TRBD2	TRBV5-4	TRBJ2-3	17	NA	CASSTGTSGPSTDTQYF	TGTGCCAGCAGCACCGGGACTAGCGGGCCAAGCACAGATACGCAGTATTTT
NA	TRBV7-2	TRBJ2-4	16	many	CASSLIIASAKNIQYF	TGTGCCAGCAGCTTAATTATAGCTTCGGCCAAAAACATTCAGTACTTC
NA	TRBV23-1	TRBJ2-3	13	many	CASSQSRKDTQYF	TGCGCCAGCAGTCAATCCAGGAAGGATACGCAGTATTTT
NA	TRBV11-2	TRBJ1-5	13	many	CASSLGGDQPQHF	TGTGCCAGCAGCTTAGGTGGCGATCAGCCCCAGCATTTT
TRBD2	TRBV7-9	TRBJ2-3	16	few	CASSLTRTSALDTQYF	TGTGCCAGCAGTTTAACTCGGACTAGCGCTTTGGATACGCAGTATTTT
TRBD1	TRBV20-1	TRBJ2-7	15	many	CSARDPGQGNYEQYF	TGCAGTGCTAGAGACCCCGGACAGGGTAATTACGAGCAGTACTTC
TRBD2	TRBV7-2	TRBJ2-1	15	many	CASSLLAGGYNEQFF	TGTGCCAGCAGCTTATTAGCGGGGGGGTACAATGAGCAGTTCTTC
NA	TRBV6-2/TRBV6-3	TRBJ2-7	13	NA	CASRDWRTYEQYF	TGTGCCAGCAGAGACTGGAGGACCTACGAGCAGTACTTC
NA	TRBV5-5	TRBJ2-5	16	NA	CASSLASGTVGETQYF	TGTGCCAGCAGCTTGGCCTCCGGGACGGTGGGGGAGACCCAGTACTTC
NA	TRBV11-2	TRBJ2-3	15	NA	CASSLVRGSTDTQYF	TGTGCCAGCAGCTTAGTGCGGGGTAGCACAGATACGCAGTATTTT
NA	TRBV7-6	TRBJ1-1	14	NA	CASSERQGPTEAFF	TGTGCCAGCAGCGAAAGGCAGGGTCCGACTGAAGCTTTCTTT
NA	TRBV27	TRBJ1-4	14	many	CASSRGVLQEKLFF	TGTGCCAGCAGTAGAGGGGTACTTCAAGAAAAACTGTTTTTT
NA	TRBV7-2	TRBJ1-3	15	NA	CASSSQEAALNTIYF	TGTGCCAGCAGCTCACAGGAGGCCGCGTTAAACACCATATATTTT
NA	TRBV5-6	TRBJ1-2	14	many	CASSLGQDHYGYTF	TGTGCCAGCAGCTTGGGACAGGATCACTATGGCTACACCTTC
NA	TRBV5-5	TRBJ1-2	16	many	CASSPAPRQAANGYTF	TGTGCCAGCAGCCCGGCCCCAAGACAGGCCGCGAATGGCTACACCTTC
NA	TRBV29-1	TRBJ2-5	12	NA	CSVGVGGETQYF	TGCAGCGTTGGTGTCGGTGGGGAGACCCAGTACTTC
TRBD1	TRBV5-5	TRBJ1-2	16	many	CASSPRDSLNNYGYTF	TGTGCCAGCAGCCCCCGGGACAGTCTTAACAACTATGGCTACACCTTC
NA	TRBV3-1	TRBJ2-1	12	NA	CASSQALGEQFF	TGTGCCAGCAGCCAAGCCCTCGGTGAGCAGTTCTTC
NA	TRBV7-2	TRBJ2-3	14	few	CASSSPGGFYTQYF	TGTGCCAGCAGCTCTCCGGGGGGCTTTTATACGCAGTATTTT
TRBD2	TRBV11-2	TRBJ2-3	15	few	CASTIAGGLADTQYF	TGTGCCAGCACAATAGCGGGGGGGCTGGCAGATACGCAGTATTTT
NA	TRBV19	TRBJ1-2	12	many	CASRPERYGYTF	TGTGCCAGTCGGCCAGAGAGATATGGCTACACCTTC
NA	TRBV18	TRBJ2-2	16	few	CASSPDWQGADGELFF	TGTGCCAGCTCACCAGATTGGCAGGGAGCCGACGGGGAGCTGTTTTTT
NA	TRBV16	TRBJ2-7	11	many	CASSPHYEQYF	TGTGCCAGCAGCCCACACTACGAGCAGTACTTC